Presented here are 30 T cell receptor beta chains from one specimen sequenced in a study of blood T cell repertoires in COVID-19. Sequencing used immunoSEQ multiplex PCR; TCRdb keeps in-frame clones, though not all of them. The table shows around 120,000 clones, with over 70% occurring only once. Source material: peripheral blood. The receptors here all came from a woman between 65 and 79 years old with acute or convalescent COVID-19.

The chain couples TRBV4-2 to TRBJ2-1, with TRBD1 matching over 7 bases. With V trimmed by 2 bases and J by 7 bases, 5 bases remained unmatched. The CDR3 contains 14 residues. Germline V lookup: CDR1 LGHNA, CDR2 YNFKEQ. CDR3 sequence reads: CASSQTGTVNEQFF. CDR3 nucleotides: TGTGCCAGCAGCCAAACGGGGACAGTTAATGAGCAGTTCTTC.

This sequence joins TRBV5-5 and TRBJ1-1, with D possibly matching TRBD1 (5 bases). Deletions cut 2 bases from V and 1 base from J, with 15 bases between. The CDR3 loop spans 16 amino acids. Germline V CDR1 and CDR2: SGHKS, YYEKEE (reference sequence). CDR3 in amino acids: CASSFLQGGGNTEAFF. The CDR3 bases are TGTGCCAGCAGCTTCCTTCAGGGCGGTGGGAACACTGAAGCTTTCTTT.

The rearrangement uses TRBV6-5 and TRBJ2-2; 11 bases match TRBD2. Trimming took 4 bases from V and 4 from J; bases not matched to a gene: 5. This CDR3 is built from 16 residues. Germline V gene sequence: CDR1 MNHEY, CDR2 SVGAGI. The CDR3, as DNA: TGTGCCAGCAGTTTTAGCGGGGGGGTCGTCACCGGGGAGCTGTTTTTT. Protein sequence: CASSFSGGVVTGELFF.

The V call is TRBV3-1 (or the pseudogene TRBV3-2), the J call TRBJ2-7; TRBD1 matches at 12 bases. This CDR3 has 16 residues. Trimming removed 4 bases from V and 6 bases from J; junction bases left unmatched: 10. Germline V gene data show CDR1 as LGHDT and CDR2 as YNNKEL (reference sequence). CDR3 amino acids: CASSRGTGTGGVEQYF. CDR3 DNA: TGTGCCAGCAGCCGCGGAACCGGGACAGGGGGCGTCGAGCAGTACTTC.

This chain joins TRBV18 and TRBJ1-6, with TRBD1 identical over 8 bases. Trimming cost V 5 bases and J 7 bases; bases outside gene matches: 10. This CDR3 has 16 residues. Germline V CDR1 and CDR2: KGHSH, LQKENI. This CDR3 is CASSTDGQGRNSPLHF. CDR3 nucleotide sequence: TGTGCCAGCTCAACGGACGGACAGGGCAGAAATTCACCCCTCCACTTT.

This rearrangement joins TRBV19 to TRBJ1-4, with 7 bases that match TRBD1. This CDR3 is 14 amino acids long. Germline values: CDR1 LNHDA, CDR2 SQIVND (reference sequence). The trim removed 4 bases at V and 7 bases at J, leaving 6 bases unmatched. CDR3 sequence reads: CASSRQGYGEKLFF. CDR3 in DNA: TGTGCCAGTAGTAGACAGGGATATGGTGAAAAACTGTTTTTT.

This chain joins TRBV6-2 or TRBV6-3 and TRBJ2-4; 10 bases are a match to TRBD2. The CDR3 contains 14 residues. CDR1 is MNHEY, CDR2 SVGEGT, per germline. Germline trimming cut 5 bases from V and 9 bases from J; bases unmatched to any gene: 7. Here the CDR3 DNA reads TGTGCCAGCAGTCAGGTAGCGGGGGGCTCCATTCAGTACTTC. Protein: CASSQVAGGSIQYF.

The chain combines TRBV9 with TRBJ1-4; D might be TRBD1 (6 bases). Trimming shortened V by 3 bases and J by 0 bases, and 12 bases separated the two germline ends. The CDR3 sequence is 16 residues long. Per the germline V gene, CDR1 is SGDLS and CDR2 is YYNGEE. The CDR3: CASSALQGATNEKLFF. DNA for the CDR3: TGTGCCAGCAGCGCCCTACAGGGAGCAACTAATGAAAAACTGTTTTTT.

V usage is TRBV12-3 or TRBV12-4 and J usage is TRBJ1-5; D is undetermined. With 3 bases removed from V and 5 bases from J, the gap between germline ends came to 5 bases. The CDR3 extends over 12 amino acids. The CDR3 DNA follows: TGTGCCAGCAGTTTTCGAGATCAGCCCCAGCATTTT. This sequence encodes CASSFRDQPQHF.

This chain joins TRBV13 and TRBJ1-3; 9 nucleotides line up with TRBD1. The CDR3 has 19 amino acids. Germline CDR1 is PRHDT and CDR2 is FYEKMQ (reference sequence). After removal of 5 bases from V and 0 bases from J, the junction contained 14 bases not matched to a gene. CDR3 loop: CASSPTRDRGSFSGNTIYF. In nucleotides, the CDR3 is TGTGCCAGCAGCCCTACGAGAGACAGGGGGAGCTTCTCTGGAAACACCATATATTTT.

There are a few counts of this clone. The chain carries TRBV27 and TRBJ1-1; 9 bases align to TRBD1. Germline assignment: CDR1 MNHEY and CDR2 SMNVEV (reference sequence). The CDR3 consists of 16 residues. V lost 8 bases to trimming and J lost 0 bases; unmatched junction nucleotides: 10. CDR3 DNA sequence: TGTGCCAGCGGCCGGGACAGGGTGTACATGAACACTGAAGCTTTCTTT. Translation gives CASGRDRVYMNTEAFF.

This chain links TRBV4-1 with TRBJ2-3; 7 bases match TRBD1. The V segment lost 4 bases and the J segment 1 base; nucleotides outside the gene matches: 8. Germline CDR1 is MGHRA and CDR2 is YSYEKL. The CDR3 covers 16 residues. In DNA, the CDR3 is TGCGCCAGCAGCCGCGGCCACCAGGGGGGCACAGATACGCAGTATTTT. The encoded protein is CASSRGHQGGTDTQYF.

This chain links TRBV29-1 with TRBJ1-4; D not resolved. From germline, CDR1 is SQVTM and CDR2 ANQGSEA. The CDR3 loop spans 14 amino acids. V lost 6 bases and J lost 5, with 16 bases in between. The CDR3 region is CSVRPAGDNEKLFF. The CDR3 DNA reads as TGCAGCGTACGACCGGCGGGCGACAATGAAAAACTGTTTTTT. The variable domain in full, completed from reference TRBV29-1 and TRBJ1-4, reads SAVISQKPSRDICQRGTSLTIQCQVDSQVTMMFWYRQQPGQSLTLIATANQGSEATYESGFVIDKFPISRPNLTFSTLTVSNMSPEDSSIYLCSVRPAGDNEKLFFGSGTQLSVL.

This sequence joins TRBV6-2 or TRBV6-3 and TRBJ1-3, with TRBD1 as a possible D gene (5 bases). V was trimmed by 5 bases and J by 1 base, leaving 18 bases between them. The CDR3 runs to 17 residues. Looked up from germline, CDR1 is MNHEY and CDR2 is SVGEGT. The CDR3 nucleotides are TGTGCCAGCAGTACCGATCCGGGCTCAGGGTCTGGAAACACCATATATTTT. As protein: CASSTDPGSGSGNTIYF.

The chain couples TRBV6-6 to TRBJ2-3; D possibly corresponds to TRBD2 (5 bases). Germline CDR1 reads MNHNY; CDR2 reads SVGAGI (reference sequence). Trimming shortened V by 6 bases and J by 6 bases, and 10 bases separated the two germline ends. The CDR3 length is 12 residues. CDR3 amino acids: CASSQSGDTQYF. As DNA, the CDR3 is TGTGCCAGCAGCCAGTCGGGGGATACGCAGTATTTT.

CDR3 nucleotide sequence: TGTGCCAGCAGCTTAGACGACAGGGGGCAGGGCTACACCTTC. Translation gives CASSLDDRGQGYTF. The chain combines TRBV11-2 with TRBJ1-2; 10 bases map to TRBD1. V dropped 0 bases and J dropped 8; count of bases not matched to a gene: 3. The CDR3 spans 14 residues. Per the germline V gene, CDR1 is SGHAT and CDR2 is FQNNGV.

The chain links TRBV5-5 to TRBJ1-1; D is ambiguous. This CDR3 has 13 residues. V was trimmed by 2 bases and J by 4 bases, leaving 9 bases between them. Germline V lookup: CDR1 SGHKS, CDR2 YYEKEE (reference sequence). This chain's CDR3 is CASSLLEGTEAFF. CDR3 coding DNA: TGTGCCAGCAGCTTACTTGAGGGCACTGAAGCTTTCTTT.

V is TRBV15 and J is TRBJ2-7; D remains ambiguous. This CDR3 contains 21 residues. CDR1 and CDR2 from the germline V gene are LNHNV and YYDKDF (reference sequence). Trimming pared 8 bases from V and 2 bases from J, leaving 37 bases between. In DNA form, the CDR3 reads TGTGCCACCTCTTTCGACCCCTTTATCGGTCCCCAAGAGGATGCCCCCTACGAGCAGTACTTC. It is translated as CATSFDPFIGPQEDAPYEQYF.

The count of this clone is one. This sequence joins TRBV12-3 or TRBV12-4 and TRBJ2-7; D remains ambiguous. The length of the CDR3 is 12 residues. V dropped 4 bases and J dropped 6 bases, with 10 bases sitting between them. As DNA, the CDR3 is TGTGCCAGCAGTTCCCCCTCCCTCGAGCAGTACTTC. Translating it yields CASSSPSLEQYF.

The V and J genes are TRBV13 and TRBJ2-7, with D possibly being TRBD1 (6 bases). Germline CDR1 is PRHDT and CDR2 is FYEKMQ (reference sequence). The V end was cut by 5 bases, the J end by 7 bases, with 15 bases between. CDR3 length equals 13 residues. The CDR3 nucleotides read TGTGCCAGCAGCCCCACAGGGCTAGGGGAGCAGTACTTC. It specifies CASSPTGLGEQYF.

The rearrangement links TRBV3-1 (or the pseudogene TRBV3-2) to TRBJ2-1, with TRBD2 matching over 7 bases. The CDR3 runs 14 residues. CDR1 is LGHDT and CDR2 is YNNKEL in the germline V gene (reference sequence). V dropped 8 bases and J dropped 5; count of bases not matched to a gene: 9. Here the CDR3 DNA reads TGTGCCAGCCAGCGGGTTGGGAGGGACAATGAGCAGTTCTTC. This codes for CASQRVGRDNEQFF.

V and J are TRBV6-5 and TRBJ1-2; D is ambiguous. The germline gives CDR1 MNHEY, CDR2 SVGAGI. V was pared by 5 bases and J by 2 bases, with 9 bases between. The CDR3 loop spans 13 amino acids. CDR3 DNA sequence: TGTGCCAGCAGTCAGACACTCAACTATGGCTACACCTTC. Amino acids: CASSQTLNYGYTF.

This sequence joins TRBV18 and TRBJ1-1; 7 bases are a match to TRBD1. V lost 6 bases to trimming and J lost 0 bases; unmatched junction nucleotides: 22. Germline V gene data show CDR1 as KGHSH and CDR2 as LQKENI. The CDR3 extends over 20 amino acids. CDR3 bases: TGTGCCAGCTCCACATTAAGGCAGCCCGGGACAGCCCCCATGAACACTGAAGCTTTCTTT. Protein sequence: CASSTLRQPGTAPMNTEAFF.

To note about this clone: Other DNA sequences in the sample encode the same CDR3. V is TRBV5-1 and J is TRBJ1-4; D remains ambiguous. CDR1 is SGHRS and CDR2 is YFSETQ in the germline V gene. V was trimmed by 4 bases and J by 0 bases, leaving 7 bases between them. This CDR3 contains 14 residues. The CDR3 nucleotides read TGCGCCAGCAGCCCCACATCAACTAATGAAAAACTGTTTTTT. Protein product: CASSPTSTNEKLFF.

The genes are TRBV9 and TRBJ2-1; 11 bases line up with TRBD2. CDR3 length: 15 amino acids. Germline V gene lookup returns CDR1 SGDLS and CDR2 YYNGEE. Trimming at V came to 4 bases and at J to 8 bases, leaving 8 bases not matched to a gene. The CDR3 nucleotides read TGTGCCAGCAGCATAGCTAGCGGGGGGTTCGATGAGCAGTTCTTC. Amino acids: CASSIASGGFDEQFF.

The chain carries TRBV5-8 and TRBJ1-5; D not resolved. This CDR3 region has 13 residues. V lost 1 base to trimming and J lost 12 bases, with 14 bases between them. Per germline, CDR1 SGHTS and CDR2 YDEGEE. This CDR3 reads CASSLTSAGHQHF. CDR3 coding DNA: TGTGCCAGCAGCTTGACCTCTGCGGGCCACCAGCATTTT.

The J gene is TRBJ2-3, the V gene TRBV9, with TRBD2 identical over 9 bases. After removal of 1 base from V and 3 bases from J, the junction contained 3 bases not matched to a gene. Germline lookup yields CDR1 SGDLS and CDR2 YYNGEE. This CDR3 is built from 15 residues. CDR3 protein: CASSVRAGGTDTQYF. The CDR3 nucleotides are TGTGCCAGCAGCGTAAGGGCGGGGGGGACAGATACGCAGTATTTT.

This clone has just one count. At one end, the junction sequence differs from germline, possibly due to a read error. The CDR3 is CASTNSGGPQETQYF. CDR3 DNA: TGTGCTAGCACCAATAGCGGGGGGCCCCAAGAGACCCAGTACTTC. The chain couples TRBV7-7 to TRBJ2-5, with TRBD2 matching over 10 bases. The CDR3 runs to 15 residues. Germline V lookup: CDR1 SSHAT, CDR2 FNYEAQ (reference sequence).

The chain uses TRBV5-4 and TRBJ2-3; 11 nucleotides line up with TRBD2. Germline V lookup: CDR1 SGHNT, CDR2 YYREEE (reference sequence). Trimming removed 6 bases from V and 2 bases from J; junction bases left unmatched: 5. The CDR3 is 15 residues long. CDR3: CASTPSGGLTDTQYF. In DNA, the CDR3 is TGTGCCAGCACCCCTAGCGGGGGGCTCACAGATACGCAGTATTTT.

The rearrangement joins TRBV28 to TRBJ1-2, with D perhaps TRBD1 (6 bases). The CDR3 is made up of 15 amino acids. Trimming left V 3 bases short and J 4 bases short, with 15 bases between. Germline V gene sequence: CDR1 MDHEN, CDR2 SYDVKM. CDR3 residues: CASSFGIGQIYGYTF. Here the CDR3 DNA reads TGTGCCAGCAGTTTCGGTATAGGACAGATCTATGGCTACACCTTC.